These T cell receptor beta chains were read from a single sample in a study of shared clonotypes between healthy human individuals. Clones were read by immunoSEQ multiplex PCR, and TCRdb kept only the in-frame ones, dropping some. The repertoire holds about 2.4 million clones, with 93% as singletons. Sequencing was done on a sample of naive CD4+ T cells from PBMCs. The receptors come from a man aged 18 to 30 in good health. Some clones in this sample may be carry-over from other donors' samples. Each CDR3 is given with its conserved first and last residue. Each record gives: D gene, CDR3 length, J gene, clone size, V gene, CDR3 DNA, CDR3 protein. The D gene is left open where the match is weak. Only part of the rows carry a size: once, few, many, or a class if the clone is expanded.

>NA|15|TRBJ1-3|NA|TRBV5-1
TGCGCCAGCAGCGAGCCCAGGGGCTCTGGAAACACCATATATTTT
CASSEPRGSGNTIYF
>NA|15|TRBJ2-3|NA|TRBV11-2
TGTGCCAGCAGCCCTGTGGTTAGCGTCCCAGATACGCAGTATTTT
CASSPVVSVPDTQYF
>TRBD1|16|TRBJ1-5|few|TRBV19
TGTGCCAGTAGTGGGTACTACAGGGGAGGCAATCAGCCCCAGCATTTT
CASSGYYRGGNQPQHF
>NA|16|TRBJ2-2|few|TRBV11-2
TGTGCCAGCAGCTTAGTCCCCGGGTCGAACACCGGGGAGCTGTTTTTT
CASSLVPGSNTGELFF
>NA|11|TRBJ1-5|NA|TRBV20-1
TGCAGTGCCCGGGGGGATCAGCCCCAGCATTTT
CSARGDQPQHF
>NA|14|TRBJ1-2|NA|TRBV19
TGTGCCAGTAGTATTTCGGCAGCTTGGTCTGGCTACACCTTC
CASSISAAWSGYTF
>TRBD1|15|TRBJ2-2|NA|TRBV7-3
TGTGCCAGCAGCGTCGACAGGGGGCAAACCGGGGAGCTGTTTTTT
CASSVDRGQTGELFF
>NA|16|TRBJ2-3|NA|TRBV4-1
TGCGCCAGCAGCCAAGCTTGGGCTAGCGGCACAGATACGCAGTATTTT
CASSQAWASGTDTQYF
>NA|14|TRBJ1-2|NA|TRBV9
TGTGCCAGCAGCGTAGATTCATCTAACTATGGCTACACCTTC
CASSVDSSNYGYTF
>TRBD1|18|TRBJ2-7|NA|TRBV27
TGTGCCAGCAGTTTTTCAGGGGGCGTAGTGCGGAGACCCTACGAGCAGTACTTC
CASSFSGGVVRRPYEQYF
>TRBD1|15|TRBJ1-2|NA|TRBV9
TGTGCCAGCAGCGCCCCCGGACAGGGGGCGGCTGGCTACACCTTC
CASSAPGQGAAGYTF
>NA|15|TRBJ1-1|NA|TRBV4-3
TGCGCCAGCAGCCAAGACTTCGGGGGGTACACTGAAGCTTTCTTT
CASSQDFGGYTEAFF
>NA|16|TRBJ2-7|NA|TRBV11-2
TGTGCCAGCAGCTTAGTCGTGGGGAGAACAGCCTACGAGCAGTACTTC
CASSLVVGRTAYEQYF
>TRBD2|15|TRBJ2-1|NA|TRBV28
TGTGCCAGCAGTCCCTCGGGCGGGAGGTGGAATGAGCAGTTCTTC
CASSPSGGRWNEQFF
>NA|16|TRBJ2-2|NA|TRBV27
TGTGCCAGCAGTTTTCGGGTAGGATTAAACACCGGGGAGCTGTTTTTT
CASSFRVGLNTGELFF
>TRBD1|16|TRBJ2-2|NA|TRBV5-1
TGCGCCAGCAGCTTGAGACAGGGCGGGAACACCGGGGAGCTGTTTTTT
CASSLRQGGNTGELFF
>NA|13|TRBJ2-5|few|TRBV10-1
TGCGCCAGCAGTGAGTCCGGCGGAGGGACCCAGTACTTC
CASSESGGGTQYF
>NA|16|TRBJ2-1|NA|TRBV28
TGTGCCAGCATTGGCCACAACGCAGGAGCCTACAATGAGCAGTTCTTC
CASIGHNAGAYNEQFF
>NA|15|TRBJ1-5|NA|TRBV6-6
TGTGCCAGCTATTCCCGGCAAGAGGGCAATCAGCCCCAGCATTTT
CASYSRQEGNQPQHF
>TRBD1|15|TRBJ2-5|NA|TRBV5-1
TGCGCCAGCTCCGCACCCGGACAGGGGGGGGAGACCCAGTACTTC
CASSAPGQGGETQYF
>TRBD1|14|TRBJ2-7|NA|TRBV6-6
TGTGCCTCTTCCGGACAGGGGGGGCCCTACGAGCAGTACTTC
CASSGQGGPYEQYF
>NA|14|TRBJ1-2|NA|TRBV30
TGTGCCTGGAGTGTTGGGGGGGTAATCTATGGCTACACCTTC
CAWSVGGVIYGYTF
>TRBD1|14|TRBJ1-3|once|TRBV6-6
TGTGCCAGCAGTACAGGGGGCGATGGAAACACCATATATTTT
CASSTGGDGNTIYF
>NA|17|TRBJ2-3|NA|TRBV18
TGTGCCAGCTCACCACCGGGTGGATGGGCTAGCACAGATACGCAGTATTTT
CASSPPGGWASTDTQYF
>TRBD1|15|TRBJ2-7|NA|TRBV5-4
TGTGCCAGCAGCGTATGGGACAGGGCCTCCTACGAGCAGTACTTC
CASSVWDRASYEQYF
>TRBD2|14|TRBJ2-2|NA|TRBV18
TGTGCCAGCACCGGGCGGGGGATCACCGGGGAGCTGTTTTTT
CASTGRGITGELFF
>NA|15|TRBJ2-7|NA|TRBV11-3
TGTGCCAGCAGCTTATTGGGCAGGGCTACCTACGAGCAGTACTTC
CASSLLGRATYEQYF
>NA|15|TRBJ1-2|NA|TRBV7-3
TGTGCCAGCAGCTTAAAGGGCGGATCTAACTATGGCTACACCTTC
CASSLKGGSNYGYTF
>TRBD1|16|TRBJ2-2|NA|TRBV7-3
TGTGCCAGCAGCCGAATAGGGACAGGTGGTACCGGGGAGCTGTTTTTT
CASSRIGTGGTGELFF
>TRBD2|19|TRBJ2-5|NA|TRBV7-9
TGTGCCAGCAGCTTAAGGGAAGGGACTAGCGGGAGGTACCAAGAGACCCAGTACTTC
CASSLREGTSGRYQETQYF
>TRBD1|15|TRBJ2-3|NA|TRBV30
TGTGCCTGGAGTAGGGGACAGGGGTACACAGATACGCAGTATTTT
CAWSRGQGYTDTQYF
>NA|14|TRBJ2-7|NA|TRBV28
TGTGCCAGCAGTTTAATCGGGCAGATCTACGAGCAGTACTTC
CASSLIGQIYEQYF
>TRBD1|20|TRBJ2-2|NA|TRBV4-2
TGTGCCAGCAGCCAGGTCTCAGTTCCTGGACAGGGGCAAAACACCGGGGAGCTGTTTTTT
CASSQVSVPGQGQNTGELFF
>NA|15|TRBJ1-2|NA|TRBV5-5
TGTGCCAGCAGCTTGGTGGCAACCGGGAACTATGGCTACACCTTC
CASSLVATGNYGYTF
>TRBD2|19|TRBJ2-3|NA|TRBV9
TGTGCCAGCAGCCCACACACCAGGACTAGCGGGAGGTTCACAGATACGCAGTATTTT
CASSPHTRTSGRFTDTQYF
>TRBD1|14|TRBJ2-1|NA|TRBV7-9
TGTGCCAGCAACCGGGACAGGGCGTACAATGAGCAGTTCTTC
CASNRDRAYNEQFF
>TRBD2|16|TRBJ2-7|NA|TRBV25-1
TGTGCCAGCAGTGATTCCCTGACTAGCGGGAGCTACGAGCAGTACTTC
CASSDSLTSGSYEQYF
>NA|13|TRBJ1-1|once|TRBV2
TGTGCCAGCAGGGGTACAGGGCGGGATGAAGCTTTCTTT
CASRGTGRDEAFF
>TRBD1|15|TRBJ2-7|NA|TRBV6-1
TGTGCCAGCATTATGACAGGGGTTGCGGCCTACGAGCAGTACTTC
CASIMTGVAAYEQYF
>NA|12|TRBJ2-1|once|TRBV25-1
TGTGCCAGCAGTAATACCTACAATGAGCAGTTCTTC
CASSNTYNEQFF
>NA|16|TRBJ2-1|NA|TRBV5-4
TGTGCCAGCAGCTTGGGGGGCCGTCTCACCTACAATGAGCAGTTCTTC
CASSLGGRLTYNEQFF
>TRBD2|17|TRBJ2-3|NA|TRBV19
TGTGCCAGTAGTATATATGTCCGGGAGGGCCTTCAGGATACGCAGTATTTT
CASSIYVREGLQDTQYF
>TRBD1|17|TRBJ1-3|NA|TRBV6-1
TGTGCCAGCAGTGCCACTGGAACCGGGACAGGGAGGGACACCATATATTTT
CASSATGTGTGRDTIYF
>NA|14|TRBJ2-2|NA|TRBV5-1
TGCGCCAGCAGCTTCGGGCGGTCCACCGGGGAGCTGTTTTTT
CASSFGRSTGELFF
>NA|11|TRBJ1-5|NA|TRBV7-2
TGTGCCAGCAGCTCCAATCAGCCCCAGCATTTT
CASSSNQPQHF
>TRBD1|14|TRBJ1-1|once|TRBV6-5
TGTGCCAGCAGGGAGACAGGGAGGAACACTGAAGCTTTCTTT
CASRETGRNTEAFF
>TRBD1|15|TRBJ1-4|NA|TRBV5-1
TGCGCCAGCAGCCGAATTAGACAGGGTGGTGAAAAACTGTTTTTT
CASSRIRQGGEKLFF
>NA|14|TRBJ2-7|NA|TRBV6-1
TGTGCCAGCAAGGCGACAGAGATGGTGGACGAGCAGTACTTC
CASKATEMVDEQYF
>NA|14|TRBJ2-7|NA|TRBV7-3
TGTGCCAGCAGCTTAAGGGGACTCCTTGACGAGCAGTACTTC
CASSLRGLLDEQYF
>TRBD2|14|TRBJ2-7|NA|TRBV25-1
TGTGCCAGCAGTGAACTAGCGGGAGTGGGTGAGCAGTACTTC
CASSELAGVGEQYF
>NA|14|TRBJ1-1|NA|TRBV6-5
TGTGCCAGCACCCAAGGGCGCAGGGCCGCTGAAGCTTTCTTT
CASTQGRRAAEAFF
>NA|12|TRBJ1-2|NA|TRBV28
TGTGCCAGCAGTTTAGGGGGCCATGGCTACACCTTC
CASSLGGHGYTF
>NA|14|TRBJ2-1|NA|TRBV7-9
TGTGCCAGCAGCTCAGGCCCTACCTACAATGAGCAGTTCTTC
CASSSGPTYNEQFF